This T cell receptor beta chain was found in a study of regulatory T cells. Findings of the study overall: Skewed V and J usage and few unique V-J pairs marked patient repertoires, most in Tregs. Hydrophobic residues at CDR3 positions 6 and 7 were enriched in conventional CD4+ T cells of CD3G-deficient patients.

Amplification used 52 TRBV primers and 13 TRBJ primers. Sequencing was performed with immunoSEQ multiplex PCR; in TCRdb, only in-frame clones are kept and a portion is missing. The sample gives about 35,000 clones, about 91% of which show up once; about 2.5% is in the top ten. Remarks on this clone: Its antigen is unknown.

Every patient with CD3G deficiency had evidence of autoimmunity. Regulatory (CD25-high CD127-low) and conventional (CD25-low CD127-high) CD4+ T cells were sorted separately. The specimen sequenced was conventional CD4+ T cells sorted from blood. The receptor was derived from a person aged 18 to 30 with CD3G deficiency.

The CDR3 loop reads CASSEALPQGLNIQYF. CDR3 bases: TGTGCCAGCAGTGAAGCCTTACCGCAGGGATTAAACATTCAGTACTTC. The chain is built from TRBV2 and TRBJ2-4; possibly TRBD1 for D (5 bases). V lost 0 bases and J lost 6, with 15 bases in between. The V gene's germline CDR1 is SNHLY and CDR2 FYNNEI. The CDR3 extends over 16 amino acids.